Shown below are 19 T cell receptor beta chains from a single sample sequenced in a study of Ad26.COV2.S vaccination and SARS-CoV-2 variants (TCRdb year 2021). Libraries were made using the immunoSEQ multiplex PCR assay. TCRdb mirrors the immuneACCESS table, restricted to in-frame sequences. Some clones are absent from its copies; in checked studies, under half trace to an unresolved V gene, and the reason for the others is unknown. For this sample there are about 460,000 clones; roughly 87% appear just once. The ten largest clonotypes hold about 1.7% of the sample. Reading the label with the study, this specimen's treatment or condition is: roughly 19 received Ad26.COV2.S at low or high dose, single or two shots; 5 received placebo; per-sample allocation not given. For vaccine and placebo recipients, repertoires were sequenced using samples collected on day 63 after the first injection. The specimen was peripheral blood, collected in a trial of Ad26.COV2.S vaccine versus placebo. Every receptor here comes from a person aged 18 to 59 who received the Ad26.COV2.S COVID-19 vaccine or a placebo.

This chain joins TRBV5-4 and TRBJ2-1; D gene unclear. CDR3 length: 14 amino acids. CDR1 SGHNT and CDR2 YYREEE come from the germline V gene (reference sequence). The V gene lost 4 bases and the J gene lost 3 bases, with 11 bases spanning the gap. CDR3 sequence (DNA): TGTGCCAGCAGCGGCCCATGGGGCTACAATGAGCAGTTCTTC. Its translation is CASSGPWGYNEQFF. The variable domain in full, with the rest retrieved from reference TRBV5-4 and TRBJ2-1, is ETGVTQSPTHLIKTRGQQVTLRCSSQSGHNTVSWYQQALGQGPQFIFQYYREEENGRGNFPPRFSGLQFPNYSSELNVNALELDDSALYLCASSGPWGYNEQFFGPGTRLTVL.

The gene calls are TRBV7-9 and TRBJ2-5; possible D gene TRBD1, 7 bases. V was clipped by 5 bases and J by 2 bases, with 12 bases between them. Germline V gene sequence: CDR1 SEHNR, CDR2 FQNEAQ (reference sequence). CDR3 length: 14 amino acids. The CDR3 loop reads CASSQGGRQETQYF. CDR3 coding DNA: TGTGCCAGCAGCCAGGGGGGACGGCAAGAGACCCAGTACTTC.

This clone appeared a single time. This chain joins TRBV7-3 and TRBJ2-1; 9 bases fit TRBD2. Germline V gene sequence: CDR1 SGHTA, CDR2 FQGTGA. The CDR3 covers 17 residues. With V trimmed by 2 bases and J by 1 base, 6 bases remained unmatched. The DNA for the CDR3 is TGTGCCAGCAGCTTAGGAACAGCGGGGGGATCCTACAATGAGCAGTTCTTC. Translation gives CASSLGTAGGSYNEQFF. The full variable domain, completed using reference TRBV7-3 and TRBJ2-1, is GAGVSQTPSNKVTEKGKYVELRCDPISGHTALYWYRQSLGQGPEFLIYFQGTGAADDSGLPNDRFFAVRPEGSVSTLKIQRTERGDSAVYLCASSLGTAGGSYNEQFFGPGTRLTVL.

The CDR3 DNA reads TGTGCCAGCTCCCCTGGACAGGGCCGGAATCAGCCCCAGCATTTT. Translation gives CASSPGQGRNQPQHF. The chain couples TRBV18 to TRBJ1-5; 8 bases map to TRBD1. Germline CDR1 is KGHSH and CDR2 is LQKENI. The CDR3 spans 15 residues. With V trimmed by 6 bases and J by 4 bases, 8 bases remained unmatched.

The gene calls are TRBV24-1 and TRBJ2-2, with no clear D. This CDR3 has 13 amino acids. Germline values: CDR1 KGHDR, CDR2 SFDVKD. Deletions cut 3 bases from V and 2 bases from J, with 3 bases between. CDR3 DNA sequence: TGTGCCACCAGTGATACCAACACCGGGGAGCTGTTTTTT. Translated: CATSDTNTGELFF.

The chain employs TRBV3-1 (or the pseudogene TRBV3-2) and TRBJ2-5, with 8 bases matching TRBD2. V lost 1 base and J lost 4; bases outside the gene matches: 2. The CDR3 runs to 14 residues. The germline V gene encodes CDR1 LGHDT and CDR2 YNNKEL (reference sequence). CDR3 coding DNA: TGTGCCAGCAGCCAAGCGGGGGGGCGAGAGACCCAGTACTTC. It specifies CASSQAGGRETQYF.

The rearrangement links TRBV12-3 or TRBV12-4 to TRBJ1-2, with D perhaps TRBD1 (6 bases). The CDR3 runs 13 residues. Trimming left V 3 bases short and J 8 bases short, with 13 bases between. CDR3: CASSFGTGIGYTF. The CDR3 DNA is TGTGCCAGCAGTTTTGGAACAGGGATCGGCTACACCTTC.

The rearrangement joins TRBV7-6 to TRBJ2-5, with TRBD2 identical over 11 bases. The CDR3 extends over 20 amino acids. CDR1 SGHVS and CDR2 FNYEAQ come from the germline V gene. J gave up 7 bases and V 5 bases, and 24 bases lay outside the gene matches. This CDR3 is CASSPGWLGPLAGAQGTQYF. The CDR3 region has the DNA TGTGCCAGCAGCCCCGGATGGCTAGGGCCACTAGCGGGAGCTCAGGGGACCCAGTACTTC.

This clone was seen just once. The V call is TRBV28, the J call TRBJ1-5; D not resolved. V was trimmed by 5 bases and J by 0 bases, leaving 11 bases between them. The CDR3 sequence is 15 residues long. The V gene's germline CDR1 is MDHEN and CDR2 SYDVKM. CDR3 sequence: CASSPVGDSNQPQHF. The CDR3 region has the DNA TGTGCCAGCAGTCCAGTTGGTGATAGCAATCAGCCCCAGCATTTT.

V is TRBV6-6 and J is TRBJ1-1; TRBD1 aligns across 7 bases. The germline V gene encodes CDR1 MNHNY and CDR2 SVGAGI (reference sequence). CDR3 length: 14 amino acids. Losses at the gene ends were 11 bases for V and 2 bases for J; bases not matched to a gene: 11. CDR3 loop: CAATRGQDNTEAFF. The CDR3 region has the DNA TGTGCCGCCACGAGAGGACAGGACAACACTGAAGCTTTCTTT.

The genes are TRBV4-1 and TRBJ1-1, with D maybe TRBD1 (6 bases). Germline CDR1 reads MGHRA; CDR2 reads YSYEKL. This CDR3 comprises 15 residues. Deletions cut 0 bases from V and 10 bases from J, with 18 bases between. Here the CDR3 reads CASSQDSDRRPVAFF. The CDR3 DNA sequence: TGCGCCAGCAGCCAAGATAGCGACAGGCGTCCCGTAGCTTTCTTT.

The chain joins TRBV7-9 to TRBJ2-1; TRBD1 is a possible D gene (6 bases). Germline CDR1 is SEHNR and CDR2 is FQNEAQ (reference sequence). The CDR3 consists of 16 residues. V was clipped by 5 bases and J by 5 bases, with 19 bases between them. CDR3 DNA sequence: TGTGCCAGCAGCCCCCTTCGAGGGGGACCCCACAATGAGCAGTTCTTC. The encoded protein is CASSPLRGGPHNEQFF.

This chain uses TRBV6-1 with TRBJ1-1; the D is unclear. The CDR3 has 15 residues. The germline V gene encodes CDR1 MNHNS and CDR2 SASEGT. Trimming removed 0 bases at V and 2 bases at J, with 10 bases between. DNA of the CDR3: TGTGCCAGCAGTGAAGCTTTACAGTATAACACTGAAGCTTTCTTT. This codes for CASSEALQYNTEAFF.

The J gene is TRBJ1-2, the V gene TRBV7-2; D perhaps matches TRBD1 (6 bases). CDR1 is SGHTA and CDR2 is FQGNSA in the germline V gene. V was pared by 8 bases and J by 8 bases, with 18 bases between. The CDR3 is 13 residues long. CDR3 in amino acids: CASGGLRAGGYTF. CDR3 DNA sequence: TGTGCCAGCGGGGGGCTCCGCGCTGGGGGCTACACCTTC.

The chain links TRBV11-3 to TRBJ2-1; 9 bases match TRBD2. The V gene end was trimmed by 4 bases and the J gene end by 10 bases; junction bases not matched to a gene: 5. The CDR3 has 13 residues. The germline V gene encodes CDR1 SGHNT and CDR2 YENEEA. CDR3 in DNA: TGTGCCAGCAGCTACAGGCTAGCGGGGGAGCAGTTCTTC. Translating gives CASSYRLAGEQFF.

This clone appeared a single time. The chain joins TRBV5-4 to TRBJ2-1; 11 bases are a match to TRBD2. The CDR3 runs 18 residues. J lost 0 bases, V lost 4 bases, and 9 bases had no gene match. The V gene's germline CDR1 is SGHNT and CDR2 YYREEE (reference sequence). CDR3 protein: CASSPGVSGGASYNEQFF. CDR3 bases: TGTGCCAGCAGCCCGGGGGTTAGCGGGGGGGCCTCCTACAATGAGCAGTTCTTC.

This clone was recorded once. The chain joins TRBV6-6 to TRBJ2-5; D is undetermined. Germline V CDR1 and CDR2: MNHNY, SVGAGI (reference sequence). Trimming pared 5 bases from V and 3 bases from J, leaving 4 bases between. This CDR3 comprises 11 residues. The DNA for the CDR3 is TGTGCCAGCAGTACAGAAGAGACCCAGTACTTC. Encoded protein: CASSTEETQYF.

The CDR3 here is CASSGTPSGGAFF. CDR3 coding DNA: TGTGCCAGCAGCGGAACCCCCAGCGGGGGAGCTTTCTTT. The V call is TRBV9, the J call TRBJ1-1; D possibly corresponds to TRBD1 (5 bases). The CDR3 has 13 amino acids. The germline V gene encodes CDR1 SGDLS and CDR2 YYNGEE. V gave up 3 bases and J gave up 10 bases, with 16 bases separating them.

This clone was picked up one time. The chain carries TRBV6-5 and TRBJ1-4; D remains ambiguous. Germline V CDR1 and CDR2: MNHEY, SVGAGI. V lost 2 bases, J lost 10 bases, and 11 bases lay in between. This CDR3 region has 13 residues. As DNA, the CDR3 is TGTGCCAGCAGTTACGATAGGGATGGAAAACTGTTTTTT. Amino acid sequence: CASSYDRDGKLFF.